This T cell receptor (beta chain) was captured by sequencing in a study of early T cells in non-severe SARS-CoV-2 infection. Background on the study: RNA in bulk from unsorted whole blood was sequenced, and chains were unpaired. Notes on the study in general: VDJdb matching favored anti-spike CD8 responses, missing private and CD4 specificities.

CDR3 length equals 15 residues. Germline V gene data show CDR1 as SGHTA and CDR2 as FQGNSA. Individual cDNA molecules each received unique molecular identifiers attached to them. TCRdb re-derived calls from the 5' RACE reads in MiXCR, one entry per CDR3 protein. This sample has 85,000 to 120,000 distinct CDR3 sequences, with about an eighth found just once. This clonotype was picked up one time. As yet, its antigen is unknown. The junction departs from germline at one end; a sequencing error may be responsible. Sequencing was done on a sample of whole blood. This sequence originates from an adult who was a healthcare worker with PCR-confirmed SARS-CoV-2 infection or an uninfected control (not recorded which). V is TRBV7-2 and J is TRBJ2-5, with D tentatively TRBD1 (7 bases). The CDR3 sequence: CANSPMEGAQETQYF. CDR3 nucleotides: TGTGCCAACAGCCCGATGGAGGGGGCCCAAGAGACCCAGTACTTC. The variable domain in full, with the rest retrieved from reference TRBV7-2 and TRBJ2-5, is GAGVSQSPSNKVTEKGKDVELRCDPISGHTALYWYRQSLGQGLEFLIYFQGNSAPDKSGLPSDRFSAERTGGSVSTLTIQRTQQEDSAVYLCANSPMEGAQETQYFGPGTRLLVL.